There are many counts of the clone carrying this T cell receptor (beta chain). This sample is drawn from a study of glioma-infiltrating T cells. Background on the study: Glioma patients had dexamethasone for six or fewer days before surgery.

This CDR3 spans 16 amino acids. Looked up from germline, CDR1 is MDHEN and CDR2 is SYDVKM. V was clipped by 5 bases and J by 4 bases; unmatched bases: 12. Amplification of TCR alpha and beta CDR3 regions from RNA used iRepertoire nested multiplex PCR. TCRdb recomputed calls from the multiplex PCR reads with MiXCR, one row per CDR3 protein. The sample yields 300,000 to 450,000 distinct CDR3 sequences, around 38% seen once. This TCR derives from a human donor with low-grade glioma or glioblastoma, undergoing nonglioma brain surgery, or in good health (not recorded which). Sequences were obtained from glioma tissue, nonneoplastic brain tissue, or PBMCs (not recorded which). The V and J genes are TRBV28 and TRBJ2-7; 9 bases fit TRBD1. CDR3 loop: CASSLPTGTGPYEQYF. The DNA of the CDR3 is TGTGCCAGCAGTCTACCTACCGGGACAGGGCCTTACGAGCAGTACTTC.